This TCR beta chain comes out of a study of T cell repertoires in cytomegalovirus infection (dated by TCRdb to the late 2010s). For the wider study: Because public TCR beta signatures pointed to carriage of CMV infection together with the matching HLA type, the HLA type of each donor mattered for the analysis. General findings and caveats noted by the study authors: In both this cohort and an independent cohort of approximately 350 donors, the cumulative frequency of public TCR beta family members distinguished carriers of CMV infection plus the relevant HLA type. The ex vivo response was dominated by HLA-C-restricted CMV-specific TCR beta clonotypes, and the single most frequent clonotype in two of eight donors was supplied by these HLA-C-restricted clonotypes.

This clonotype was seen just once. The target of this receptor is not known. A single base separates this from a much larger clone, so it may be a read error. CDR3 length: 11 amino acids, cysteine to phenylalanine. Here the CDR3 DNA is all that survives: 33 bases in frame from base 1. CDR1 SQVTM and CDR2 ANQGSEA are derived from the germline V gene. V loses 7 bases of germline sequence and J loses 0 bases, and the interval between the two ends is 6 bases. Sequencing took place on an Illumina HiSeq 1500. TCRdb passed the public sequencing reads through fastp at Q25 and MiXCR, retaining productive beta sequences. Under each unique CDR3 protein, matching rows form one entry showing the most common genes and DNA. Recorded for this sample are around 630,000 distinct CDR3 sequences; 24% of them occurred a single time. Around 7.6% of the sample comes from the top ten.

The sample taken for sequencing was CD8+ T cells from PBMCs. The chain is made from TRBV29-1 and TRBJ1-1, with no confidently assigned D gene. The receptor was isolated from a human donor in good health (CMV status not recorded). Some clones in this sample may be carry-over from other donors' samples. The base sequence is TGCAGCGGCAAGATGAACACTGAAGCTTTCTTT. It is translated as CSGKMNTEAFF.